These 27 T cell receptor beta chains were all obtained from the same sample, sequenced in a study of T cell repertoires in cytomegalovirus infection (dated by TCRdb to about 2019). Sequenced using an Illumina HiSeq 1500. Through fastp at Q25 and MiXCR, TCRdb rebuilt clones from the public reads, retaining in-frame beta chains. Duplicate CDR3 protein sequences are folded into a single record with the most common DNA and genes. The sample records more than 500,000 distinct CDR3 sequences, approximately 17% of which are singletons. The biggest ten clones account for roughly a quarter of the sample. The sequenced material came from CD8+ T cells from PBMCs. The receptors shown here come from a human donor in good health (CMV status not recorded). Some clones in this sample may be carry-over from other donors' samples.

This clonotype was found many times. The chain uses TRBV27 and TRBJ2-1; 12 nucleotides align to TRBD2. V dropped 4 bases and J dropped 2; count of bases not matched to a gene: 6. The CDR3 spans 17 residues. Germline V gene lookup returns CDR1 MNHEY and CDR2 SMNVEV (reference sequence). The CDR3 bases are TGTGCCAGCAGTTCCACAACTAGCGGGAGGCCCTACAATGAGCAGTTCTTC. It codes for CASSSTTSGRPYNEQFF.

This sequence joins TRBV4-1 and TRBJ2-3; D tentatively fits TRBD1 or TRBD2 (5 bases each). Germline V gene data show CDR1 as MGHRA and CDR2 as YSYEKL. V dropped 5 bases and J dropped 4 bases, with 16 bases sitting between them. This CDR3 comprises 15 residues. The CDR3 DNA sequence: TGCGCCAGCAGCGAGACCCCGAGGGACGCAGATACGCAGTATTTT. It translates to CASSETPRDADTQYF.

This clonotype showed up many times. V is TRBV5-1 and J is TRBJ1-5; D perhaps matches TRBD1 (6 bases). This CDR3 has 15 amino acids. The V gene lost 7 bases and the J gene lost 0 bases, with 14 bases spanning the gap. Germline CDR1 reads SGHRS; CDR2 reads YFSETQ. CDR3 DNA sequence: TGCGCCAGCGAACAGGGCAACCATAGCAATCAGCCCCAGCATTTT. The encoded protein is CASEQGNHSNQPQHF.

This clonotype came up a few times. The chain recombines TRBV10-3 with TRBJ2-1, with TRBD2 matching 9 bases. CDR1 is ENHRY and CDR2 is SYGVKD in the germline V gene. V shed 11 bases and J 7 bases; nucleotides not matched to a gene: 6. There are 12 residues in the CDR3. The CDR3 DNA reads TGTGCCGTGCGGGAGGGAGGGAATGAGCAGTTCTTC. It yields the protein CAVREGGNEQFF.

This clonotype was observed at least ten times. The CDR3: CASSLTSRLREGNTEAFF. In nucleotides, the CDR3 is TGTGCCAGCAGCTTAACTTCGCGGCTCAGGGAAGGGAACACTGAAGCTTTCTTT. The rearrangement joins TRBV7-9 to TRBJ1-1; D perhaps matches TRBD1 (5 bases). V lost 2 bases to trimming and J lost 1 base, with 20 bases between them. The CDR3 contains 18 residues. Germline CDR1 SEHNR, CDR2 FQNEAQ (reference sequence).

This clonotype occurred many times. V usage is TRBV11-2 and J usage is TRBJ2-7, with 10 bases that match TRBD2. V gave up 3 bases and J gave up 3 bases; unmatched junction bases: 5. Per the germline V gene, CDR1 is SGHAT and CDR2 is FQNNGV. The CDR3 loop spans 15 amino acids. The chain's CDR3 is CASSLPGLAYYEQYF. The CDR3 DNA follows: TGTGCCAGCAGCTTGCCGGGACTAGCGTACTACGAGCAGTACTTC.

This clonotype was seen a few times. At one boundary the junction diverges from the germline segment, which might be a read error. CDR3 bases: TGTGCCAGCAGCTTAGTACCCCACAATGGGCAGTTCTTC. Translation gives CASSLVPHNGQFF. J is TRBJ2-1 and V is TRBV7-9; no definite D call. Per germline, CDR1 SEHNR and CDR2 FQNEAQ (reference sequence). The length of the CDR3 is 13 residues.

The V gene is TRBV28, the J gene TRBJ2-1, with D perhaps matching TRBD2 (6 bases). The CDR3 is 17 residues long. Trimming removed 4 bases at V and 4 bases at J, with 20 bases between. Germline values: CDR1 MDHEN, CDR2 SYDVKM. In DNA, the CDR3 is TGTGCCAGCAGTTCCTCTCACCGGACTAACGGGTACAATGAGCAGTTCTTC. This codes for CASSSSHRTNGYNEQFF. Together with reference TRBV28 and TRBJ2-1, the CDR3 gives the full variable domain: DVKVTQSSRYLVKRTGEKVFLECVQDMDHENMFWYRQDPGLGLRLIYFSYDVKMKEKGDIPEGYSVSREKKERFSLILESASTNQTSMYLCASSSSHRTNGYNEQFFGPGTRLTVL.

In its sample, this clonotype was seen many times. The V and J genes are TRBV7-6 and TRBJ2-7; D ambiguous. V was clipped by 5 bases and J by 3 bases, with 11 bases between them. Looked up from germline, CDR1 is SGHVS and CDR2 is FNYEAQ. The CDR3 covers 13 residues. The CDR3 DNA is TGTGCCAGCAGCCAGACTGGATTCTACGAGCAGTACTTC. As protein: CASSQTGFYEQYF.

There are many counts of this clonotype. This chain joins TRBV7-8 and TRBJ2-2; 7 bases map to TRBD2. Germline loops: CDR1 SGHVS, CDR2 FQNEAQ. V was clipped by 0 bases and J by 0 bases; unmatched bases: 4. This CDR3 has 17 residues. The CDR3 DNA reads as TGTGCCAGCAGCTTAGCTATGGCGGGAGCGAACACCGGGGAGCTGTTTTTT. Amino acid sequence: CASSLAMAGANTGELFF.

The table lists this clonotype with many counts. V and J are TRBV7-9 and TRBJ2-3, with no clear D. Looked up from germline, CDR1 is SEHNR and CDR2 is FQNEAQ (reference sequence). The ends were cut back, 3 bases at V and 3 bases at J, with 7 bases in the middle. The CDR3 covers 13 residues. CDR3: CASSLPGTDTQYF. CDR3 DNA sequence: TGTGCCAGCAGCTTGCCAGGAACAGATACGCAGTATTTT. The variable domain in full, completed from reference TRBV7-9 and TRBJ2-3, reads DTGVSQNPRHKITKRGQNVTFRCDPISEHNRLYWYRQTLGQGPEFLTYFQNEAQLEKSRLLSDRFSAERPKGSFSTLEIQRTEQGDSAMYLCASSLPGTDTQYFGPGTRLTVL.

This clonotype was detected ten times or more. This chain links TRBV6-1 with TRBJ2-5, with D perhaps TRBD1 or TRBD2 (5 bases each). Germline V gives CDR1 MNHNS, CDR2 SASEGT. Trimming removed 10 bases from V and 3 bases from J, with 15 bases in between. The CDR3 length is 13 residues. The CDR3 region is CATRGVAEETQYF. CDR3 coding DNA: TGTGCCACCAGAGGGGTGGCGGAAGAGACCCAGTACTTC.

The rearrangement joins TRBV9 to TRBJ2-1; 8 bases fit TRBD2. From germline, CDR1 is SGDLS and CDR2 YYNGEE. V was pared by 4 bases and J by 7 bases, with 13 bases of the junction left unmatched. The CDR3 spans 16 residues. CDR3 protein: CASSFATSELGNEQFF. CDR3 nucleotides: TGTGCCAGCAGCTTTGCGACTAGCGAACTTGGGAATGAGCAGTTCTTC.

The CDR3 sequence: CATSSPPGDEQYF. CDR3 DNA: TGTGCCACCAGCTCCCCCCCTGGGGACGAGCAGTACTTC. The chain couples TRBV15 to TRBJ2-7, with D unclear. The germline gives CDR1 LNHNV, CDR2 YYDKDF (reference sequence). The CDR3 spans 13 residues. Deletions cut 5 bases from V and 5 bases from J, with 13 bases between.

This clonotype was detected ten times or more. The V gene is TRBV12-3 or TRBV12-4, the J gene TRBJ2-7; 8 bases match TRBD2. With 6 bases clipped from V and 0 bases from J, the junction kept 7 bases outside the gene matches. The CDR3 runs 15 residues. The CDR3 DNA is TGTGCCAGCAGCGTCATAGCGGGGACCTCCTACGAGCAGTACTTC. Residues: CASSVIAGTSYEQYF.

This clonotype was recorded many times. V is TRBV7-9 and J is TRBJ2-2; D possibly corresponds to TRBD2 (5 bases). From germline, CDR1 is SEHNR and CDR2 FQNEAQ (reference sequence). The CDR3 sequence is 15 residues long. Trimming took off 2 bases at V and 2 bases at J, with 9 bases between the two ends. As DNA, the CDR3 is TGTGCCAGCAGCTTAAGCCGGGATAACACCGGGGAGCTGTTTTTT. Its translation is CASSLSRDNTGELFF.

This clonotype showed up many times. The genes are TRBV7-2 and TRBJ1-5; D is possibly TRBD1 (5 bases). Germline CDR1 is SGHTA and CDR2 is FQGNSA. The CDR3 is 16 residues long. Trimming removed 5 bases at V and 4 bases at J, with 18 bases between. The CDR3 coding sequence is TGTGCCAGCAGCCGATTCGGGCCCGGGGGTAATCAGCCCCAGCATTTT. It codes for CASSRFGPGGNQPQHF.

A word on this clonotype: Given a much more abundant clone one base away, this may be a read error. The rearrangement uses TRBV11-2 and TRBJ2-5; 8 bases are a match to TRBD1. Germline CDR1 reads SGHAT; CDR2 reads FQNNGV. This CDR3 spans 14 amino acids. In DNA, the CDR3 is TGTGCCACCAGCTTAGGGACAGGCCAAGAGACCCAGTACTTC. This codes for CATSLGTGQETQYF.

This clonotype was seen at least ten times. J is TRBJ1-1 and V is TRBV7-8; D remains unclear. The CDR3 sequence is 15 residues long. Germline V lookup: CDR1 SGHVS, CDR2 FQNEAQ. Trimming left V 0 bases short and J 0 bases short, with 8 bases between. The CDR3 region is CASSLAKGMNTEAFF. As DNA, the CDR3 is TGTGCCAGCAGCTTAGCGAAGGGAATGAACACTGAAGCTTTCTTT.

This clonotype turned up a few times. This chain connects TRBV28 to TRBJ1-3, with 7 bases lining up with TRBD1. The CDR3 contains 16 residues. Per germline, CDR1 MDHEN and CDR2 SYDVKM. The V and J ends lost 10 bases and 1 base, in that order; junction bases with no gene match: 13. The CDR3 DNA is TGTGCCACTGTTGCGGCAGGGGGATGGTCTGGAAACACCATATATTTT. This codes for CATVAAGGWSGNTIYF.

This clonotype was detected only once. This chain links TRBV19 with TRBJ1-1, with 8 bases matching TRBD1. Germline values: CDR1 LNHDA, CDR2 SQIVND (reference sequence). Trimming removed 6 bases from V and 4 bases from J; junction bases left unmatched: 7. The CDR3 covers 14 residues. CDR3 nucleotides: TGTGCCAGTAGCCCCATCGACAGGGGCACTGAAGCTTTCTTT. Translated: CASSPIDRGTEAFF.

This clonotype was detected many times. The genes are TRBV12-3 or TRBV12-4 and TRBJ1-6, with TRBD1 as a possible D gene (5 bases). The CDR3 runs to 12 residues. V lost 5 bases and J lost 11, with 10 bases in between. CDR3 sequence reads: CASSARVAPLHF. CDR3 nucleotides: TGTGCCAGCAGTGCCAGGGTAGCACCCCTCCACTTT.

The rearrangement links TRBV5-1 to TRBJ2-1; 9 positions match TRBD2. Trimming removed 1 base from V and 0 bases from J; junction bases left unmatched: 5. Germline CDR1 SGHRS, CDR2 YFSETQ. This CDR3 spans 17 amino acids. The CDR3 sequence: CASSLTSGRSSYNEQFF. CDR3 DNA sequence: TGCGCCAGCAGCTTGACTAGCGGGCGGTCCTCCTACAATGAGCAGTTCTTC.

This clonotype was recorded at least ten times. This sequence joins TRBV7-9 and TRBJ1-1; tentative D call: TRBD1 (5 bases). CDR1 and CDR2 (germline): SEHNR, FQNEAQ (reference sequence). The V and J ends lost 3 bases and 5 bases respectively, with 13 bases between them. CDR3 length: 14 residues. The CDR3 sequence: CASSLSGGDTEAFF. The DNA for the CDR3 is TGTGCCAGCAGCTTGTCCGGGGGGGATACTGAAGCTTTCTTT.

This clonotype has just a few counts. V gene TRBV10-3 combines with J gene TRBJ2-5; D possibly corresponds to TRBD1 (6 bases). CDR1 is ENHRY and CDR2 is SYGVKD in the germline V gene. The V and J ends lost 4 bases and 7 bases respectively, with 13 bases between them. The CDR3 sequence is 13 residues long. The CDR3 sequence: CAISVPGQRTQYF. In nucleotides, the CDR3 is TGTGCCATCAGTGTTCCGGGACAAAGGACCCAGTACTTC.

This clonotype was counted a few times. V gene TRBV6-1 combines with J gene TRBJ1-1; D is perhaps TRBD1 (5 bases). The CDR3 totals 14 residues. CDR1 is MNHNS and CDR2 is SASEGT in the germline V gene. With 4 bases removed from V and 4 bases from J, the gap between germline ends came to 13 bases. This CDR3 reads CASSVSSRVTEAFF. CDR3 bases: TGTGCCAGCAGTGTCTCGAGCAGGGTCACTGAAGCTTTCTTT.

This chain connects TRBV2 to TRBJ1-2; 10 bases match TRBD1. Germline CDR1 is SNHLY and CDR2 is FYNNEI. The CDR3 is 16 amino acids. V shed 0 bases, J shed 4 bases, and the junction held 5 bases outside the gene matches. The CDR3 bases are TGTGCCAGCAGTGAAGCGAGGGACAGGGGAGGCTATGGCTACACCTTC. This translates into CASSEARDRGGYGYTF.